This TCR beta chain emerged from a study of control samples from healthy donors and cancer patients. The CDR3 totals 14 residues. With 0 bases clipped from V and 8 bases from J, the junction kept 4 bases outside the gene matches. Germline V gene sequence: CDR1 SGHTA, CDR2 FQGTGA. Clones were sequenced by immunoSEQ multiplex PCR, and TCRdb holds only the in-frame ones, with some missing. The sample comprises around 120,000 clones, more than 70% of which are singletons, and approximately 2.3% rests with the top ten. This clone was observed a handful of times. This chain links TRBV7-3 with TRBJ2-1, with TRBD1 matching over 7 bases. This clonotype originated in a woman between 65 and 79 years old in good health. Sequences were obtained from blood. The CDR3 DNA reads TGTGCCAGCAGCTTAACCCTACAGGGGCATGAGCAGTTCTTC. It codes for CASSLTLQGHEQFF.